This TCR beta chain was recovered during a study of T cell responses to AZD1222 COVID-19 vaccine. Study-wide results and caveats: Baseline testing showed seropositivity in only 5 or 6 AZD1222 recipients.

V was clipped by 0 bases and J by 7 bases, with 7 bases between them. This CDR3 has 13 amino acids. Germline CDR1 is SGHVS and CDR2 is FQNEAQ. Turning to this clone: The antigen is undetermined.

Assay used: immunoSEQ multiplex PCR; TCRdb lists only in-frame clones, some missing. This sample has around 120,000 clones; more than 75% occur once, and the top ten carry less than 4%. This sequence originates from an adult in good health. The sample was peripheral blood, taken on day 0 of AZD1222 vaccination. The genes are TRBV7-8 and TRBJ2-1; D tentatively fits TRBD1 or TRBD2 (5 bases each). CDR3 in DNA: TGTGCCAGCAGCTTAGCGGGGGAGAATGAGCAGTTCTTC. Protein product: CASSLAGENEQFF.